This paragraph covers one T cell receptor beta chain sequence. Its antigen is unknown. A read error may explain this, as a much larger clone is one base away. A single record per CDR3 protein comes from TCRdb applying MiXCR to the PCR reads. Here the sample spans under 350,000 distinct CDR3 sequences, roughly 24% being singletons. This entry belongs to a study of molecular identifiers for immune sequencing clone quantification. This CDR3 has 12 residues. General study results and limits: Clones with over 20 RNA copies captured over 97% of effector molecules but under 1% of naive ones.

The rearrangement uses TRBV12-3 or TRBV12-4 and TRBJ1-5; D remains ambiguous. Sequenced sample: naive CD8+ T cells from blood, with Jurkat cell RNA spiked in. Subset defined: FACS-sorted CD8+CD4-CCR7+CD45RA+ naive T cells. The source is a human donor in good health. Some libraries in this study had Jurkat cell RNA spiked in. CDR3 DNA sequence: TGTGCCAGCAGTTTAGGAGCCCAGCGCCAGCATTTT. As protein: CASSLGAQRQHF.